The rows below give T cell receptor beta chains drawn from one sample of a study of blood T cell repertoires in COVID-19. The repertoire was sequenced with immunoSEQ multiplex PCR; TCRdb's copy has only in-frame clones and lacks some. The sample records about 370,000 clones, 85% to 90% being singletons. Sequencing input: PBMCs or T cells enriched from blood (not recorded which). All receptors derive from a man between 18 and 29 years old who had recovered from COVID-19. CDR3s leave out the opening cysteine and the closing phenylalanine or tryptophan. Fields, in order: J gene, V gene, CDR3 protein.

j_gene: TRBJ2-7
v_gene: TRBV5-4
CDR3aa: ASSLAIAGNEQY

j_gene: TRBJ2-1
v_gene: TRBV9
CDR3aa: ASSVALAGGGFSYNEQF

j_gene: TRBJ1-1
v_gene: TRBV5-1
CDR3aa: ASSLGDRLNTEAF

j_gene: TRBJ2-1
v_gene: TRBV25-1
CDR3aa: ASSEPRNLPNEQF

j_gene: TRBJ1-3
v_gene: TRBV3-1/TRBV3-2
CDR3aa: ASSQQGARDTIY

j_gene: TRBJ1-2
v_gene: TRBV2
CDR3aa: ASSRGQYQANYGYT

j_gene: TRBJ2-5
v_gene: TRBV13
CDR3aa: ASSGTSEETQY

j_gene: TRBJ1-5
v_gene: TRBV5-6
CDR3aa: ASSFSGQVISNQPQH

j_gene: TRBJ1-4
v_gene: TRBV9
CDR3aa: ASSVGVSGGEKLF

j_gene: TRBJ2-7
v_gene: TRBV6-5
CDR3aa: ASSRTDGYEQY

j_gene: TRBJ1-1
v_gene: TRBV7-3
CDR3aa: ASSLNPGGTEAF

j_gene: TRBJ2-2
v_gene: TRBV5-1
CDR3aa: ASSIQGVSGELF

j_gene: TRBJ2-3
v_gene: TRBV4-1
CDR3aa: ASSLRDRGTDTQY

j_gene: TRBJ1-2
v_gene: TRBV7-2
CDR3aa: ASSSDRGNYGYT

j_gene: TRBJ2-2
v_gene: TRBV29-1
CDR3aa: SVADGGAGELF

j_gene: TRBJ2-1
v_gene: TRBV30
CDR3aa: AWSGASSYNEQF

j_gene: TRBJ2-5
v_gene: TRBV19
CDR3aa: ASSIYGASGRETQY

j_gene: TRBJ2-2
v_gene: TRBV24-1
CDR3aa: ASRDRGGGELF

j_gene: TRBJ1-3
v_gene: TRBV9
CDR3aa: ASSGTGGGNTIY

j_gene: TRBJ1-2
v_gene: TRBV30
CDR3aa: AWRLSLDDLYGYT

j_gene: TRBJ2-4
v_gene: TRBV7-9
CDR3aa: ASSLLMWEGREGKNIQY

j_gene: TRBJ2-1
v_gene: TRBV4-1
CDR3aa: ASSQVVPAYNEQF

j_gene: TRBJ2-7
v_gene: TRBV6-5
CDR3aa: ASSSTDSPPYEQY